These T cell receptor beta chains were read from a single sample in a study of chemoradiotherapy in HPV16-positive cancers. This table comes from immunoSEQ multiplex PCR, and its TCRdb copy is limited to in-frame clones, with some not included. The sample contains 850 to 1,000 clones, more than 75% of which appear only once. Specimen: tumor tissue, collected from a patient who underwent chemoradiotherapy. Source of these receptors: a human donor with HPV-associated anogenital cancer. Each CDR3 is given with its conserved first and last residue. The D gene is left open where the match is weak. Clone size is shown for a subset of rows, as once, few, many or a class of expanded clone.

cdr3_nt: TGTGCCAGCAGCCCCAGAGTGGAGAACACTGAAGCTTTCTTT
cdr3_aa: CASSPRVENTEAFF
j_call: TRBJ1-1
clone_size: few
v_call: TRBV7-9
d_call: .

cdr3_nt: TGTGCCAGCAGCCCAAAGGGACCCAGCGCTGGTGAGCAGTTCTTC
cdr3_aa: CASSPKGPSAGEQFF
j_call: TRBJ2-1
clone_size: .
v_call: TRBV6-4
d_call: .

cdr3_nt: TGTGCCAGCAGCTCCTCTGGGTCGGGGGTTGTCCAGCCCCAGCATTTT
cdr3_aa: CASSSSGSGVVQPQHF
j_call: TRBJ1-5
clone_size: .
v_call: TRBV5-6
d_call: .

cdr3_nt: TGTGCCAGCAGCTTAGCTCGGGGAAGGGGTGGTGGCTACACCTTC
cdr3_aa: CASSLARGRGGGYTF
j_call: TRBJ1-2
clone_size: .
v_call: TRBV7-2
d_call: .

cdr3_nt: TGTGCCAGCAGTGAAGTAGCGTATAGCTCCTACGAGCAGTACTTC
cdr3_aa: CASSEVAYSSYEQYF
j_call: TRBJ2-7
clone_size: .
v_call: TRBV6-1
d_call: .

cdr3_nt: TGTGCCAGCAGCTTAGAGGGCCGGGGAAGCGGGGGCTTCTCCTACGAGCAGTACTTC
cdr3_aa: CASSLEGRGSGGFSYEQYF
j_call: TRBJ2-7
clone_size: .
v_call: TRBV7-8
d_call: TRBD2

cdr3_nt: TGTGCCAGCACCGCTAGCGGGGCCGGCCAAGAGACCCAGTACTTC
cdr3_aa: CASTASGAGQETQYF
j_call: TRBJ2-5
clone_size: few
v_call: TRBV9
d_call: TRBD2

cdr3_nt: TGTGCCAGCAGCCCGCCGCCCCTGCGGGAGACCCAGTACTTC
cdr3_aa: CASSPPPLRETQYF
j_call: TRBJ2-5
clone_size: .
v_call: TRBV5-5
d_call: .

cdr3_nt: TGTGCCAGCGGGGAAGACACAGATACGCAGTATTTT
cdr3_aa: CASGEDTDTQYF
j_call: TRBJ2-3
clone_size: .
v_call: TRBV28
d_call: .

cdr3_nt: TGTGCCAGCAGCCCCCTGCGGGGGTCCCAAGAGACCCAGTACTTC
cdr3_aa: CASSPLRGSQETQYF
j_call: TRBJ2-5
clone_size: .
v_call: TRBV7-2
d_call: TRBD2

cdr3_nt: TGCGCCAGCAGCCAAGATTTCGGGTCTGGGGCCAACGTCCTGACTTTC
cdr3_aa: CASSQDFGSGANVLTF
j_call: TRBJ2-6
clone_size: .
v_call: TRBV4-3
d_call: .

cdr3_nt: TGTGCCAGCAGCTTACAGGGTCGCTACGAGCAGTACTTC
cdr3_aa: CASSLQGRYEQYF
j_call: TRBJ2-7
clone_size: few
v_call: TRBV5-6
d_call: .

cdr3_nt: TGTGCCAGCTCACCCAACCAAGAGACCCAGTACTTC
cdr3_aa: CASSPNQETQYF
j_call: TRBJ2-5
clone_size: .
v_call: TRBV18
d_call: .

cdr3_nt: TGCGCCAGCAGCTCCAGGACAGGGGGCTTCGACGAGCAGTACTTC
cdr3_aa: CASSSRTGGFDEQYF
j_call: TRBJ2-7
clone_size: .
v_call: TRBV5-1
d_call: TRBD1

cdr3_nt: TGTGCCAGCAGTGGACTAGCAACTCTAAATGAGCAGTTCTTC
cdr3_aa: CASSGLATLNEQFF
j_call: TRBJ2-1
clone_size: .
v_call: TRBV6-1
d_call: TRBD2

cdr3_nt: TGCGCCAGCAGCCAAGGGGCGGGAGGGGAGTTCGAGCAGTACTTC
cdr3_aa: CASSQGAGGEFEQYF
j_call: TRBJ2-7
clone_size: once
v_call: TRBV4-3
d_call: TRBD2

cdr3_nt: TGTGCCAGCAGCTTTGGGGACAGTGGGAACACTGAAGCTTTCTTT
cdr3_aa: CASSFGDSGNTEAFF
j_call: TRBJ1-1
clone_size: .
v_call: TRBV7-2
d_call: TRBD1

cdr3_nt: TGTGCCAGCAGCACAGGGTTCCAAGAGACCCAGTACTTC
cdr3_aa: CASSTGFQETQYF
j_call: TRBJ2-5
clone_size: .
v_call: TRBV11-2
d_call: .

cdr3_nt: TGTGCCAGTAGTAGGGGGGGGACAGATGATCAGCCCCAGCATTTT
cdr3_aa: CASSRGGTDDQPQHF
j_call: TRBJ1-5
clone_size: few
v_call: TRBV19
d_call: TRBD1

cdr3_nt: TGCAGCGTCCCAGGTGACCCCCTCGTAGATACGCAGTATTTT
cdr3_aa: CSVPGDPLVDTQYF
j_call: TRBJ2-3
clone_size: .
v_call: TRBV29-1
d_call: .

cdr3_nt: TGTGCCAGTAGTATCCTGGCGGGGGCCCCAGACCCAATTTACGAGCAGTACTTC
cdr3_aa: CASSILAGAPDPIYEQYF
j_call: TRBJ2-7
clone_size: .
v_call: TRBV19
d_call: .

cdr3_nt: TGTGCCAGCAGCTTAGTAATGACAGGGAGGTTCTCTGGGGCCAACGTCCTGACTTTC
cdr3_aa: CASSLVMTGRFSGANVLTF
j_call: TRBJ2-6
clone_size: .
v_call: TRBV7-9
d_call: .

cdr3_nt: TGTGCCTGGAGCCGGGACTCCTACGAGCAGTACTTC
cdr3_aa: CAWSRDSYEQYF
j_call: TRBJ2-7
clone_size: .
v_call: TRBV30
d_call: .

cdr3_nt: TGCGCCAGCAGCCAAGATCCAGCAGGCGGGGAGCTGTTTTTT
cdr3_aa: CASSQDPAGGELFF
j_call: TRBJ2-2
clone_size: .
v_call: TRBV4-3
d_call: .

cdr3_nt: TGTGCCAGTAAGGGGCTAGCGGAAACAGATACGCAGTATTTT
cdr3_aa: CASKGLAETDTQYF
j_call: TRBJ2-3
clone_size: .
v_call: TRBV19
d_call: TRBD2

cdr3_nt: TGTGCCAGCAGTGGGGGGCAGGCTAATGAAAAACTGTTTTTT
cdr3_aa: CASSGGQANEKLFF
j_call: TRBJ1-4
clone_size: .
v_call: TRBV6-1
d_call: .

cdr3_nt: TGTGCCAGCAGCTCCGCAGTGGCAGGGATCCGGACAGATACGCAGTATTTT
cdr3_aa: CASSSAVAGIRTDTQYF
j_call: TRBJ2-3
clone_size: .
v_call: TRBV9
d_call: .

cdr3_nt: TGTGCCAGCTCACCCCTAGCGGGGGGAGGACAAGAGACCCAGTACTTC
cdr3_aa: CASSPLAGGGQETQYF
j_call: TRBJ2-5
clone_size: .
v_call: TRBV18
d_call: TRBD2

cdr3_nt: TGTGCCAGCAGTTCCGTCGGTTCGGGAGAGCAGTACTTC
cdr3_aa: CASSSVGSGEQYF
j_call: TRBJ2-7
clone_size: few
v_call: TRBV6-6
d_call: .

cdr3_nt: TGTGCCAGCAGTGAATCCACCCTGGGGGAGACCCAGTACTTC
cdr3_aa: CASSESTLGETQYF
j_call: TRBJ2-5
clone_size: few
v_call: TRBV2
d_call: .

cdr3_nt: TGTGCCTGGAGTGGCCTAGCGGGAGGGGGATACAATGAGCAGTTCTTC
cdr3_aa: CAWSGLAGGGYNEQFF
j_call: TRBJ2-1
clone_size: .
v_call: TRBV30
d_call: TRBD2

cdr3_nt: TGTGCCAGCAGTTACACGATCCCAGGTTCCACAGATACGCAGTATTTT
cdr3_aa: CASSYTIPGSTDTQYF
j_call: TRBJ2-3
clone_size: .
v_call: TRBV6-5
d_call: .